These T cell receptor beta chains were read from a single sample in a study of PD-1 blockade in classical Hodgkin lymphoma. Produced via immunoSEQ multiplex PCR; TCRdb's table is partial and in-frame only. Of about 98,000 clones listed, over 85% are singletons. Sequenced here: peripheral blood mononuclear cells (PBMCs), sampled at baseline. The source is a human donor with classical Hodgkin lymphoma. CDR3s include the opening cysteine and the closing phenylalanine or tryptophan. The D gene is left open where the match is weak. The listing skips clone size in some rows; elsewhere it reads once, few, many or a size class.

DNA: TGTGCCAGCAGCTTAATGGACAGGGGTGTCGATGAGCAGTTCTTC
CDR3: CASSLMDRGVDEQFF
J: TRBJ2-1
V: TRBV7-9
size: few
D: TRBD1

DNA: TGTGCCAGCAGTCGAGTTTTGGAGACAGGGGTGTGGATGTACGAGCAGTACTTC
CDR3: CASSRVLETGVWMYEQYF
J: TRBJ2-7
V: TRBV27
size: .
D: TRBD1

DNA: TGTGCCAGCAGTTATTTTAACCCCGGAACGGGCAATGAGCAGTTCTTC
CDR3: CASSYFNPGTGNEQFF
J: TRBJ2-1
V: TRBV6-5
size: .
D: .

DNA: TGTGCCAGCAGCCAGGGGGATCCTCATGGGCAGTACTTC
CDR3: CASSQGDPHGQYF
J: TRBJ2-7
V: TRBV4-2
size: .
D: .

DNA: TGTGCCAGCAGCTTAGAAGGGGGGATTACCTTCTACGAGCAGTACTTC
CDR3: CASSLEGGITFYEQYF
J: TRBJ2-7
V: TRBV11-2
size: .
D: .

DNA: TGTGCCAGCAGTGGCGCCAAACAAGAGACCCAGTACTTC
CDR3: CASSGAKQETQYF
J: TRBJ2-5
V: TRBV2
size: .
D: .

DNA: TGTGCCAGCAGCGTAGTTGGAACTGAGCAGTTCTTC
CDR3: CASSVVGTEQFF
J: TRBJ2-1
V: TRBV9
size: .
D: .

DNA: TGTGCCAGCAGTTTATCGGACAGGGGGTCTACCGGGGAGCTGTTTTTT
CDR3: CASSLSDRGSTGELFF
J: TRBJ2-2
V: TRBV28
size: .
D: TRBD1

DNA: TGTGCCAGCAGTGAAGCAGGGAAGACCCAGTACTTC
CDR3: CASSEAGKTQYF
J: TRBJ2-5
V: TRBV6-1
size: .
D: .

DNA: TGTGCCAGTAGTATACGACTGATTAGCCAAGAGACCCAGTACTTC
CDR3: CASSIRLISQETQYF
J: TRBJ2-5
V: TRBV19
size: .
D: .

DNA: TGTGCCAGCTCACCTGCACAAACTAACTATGGCTACACCTTC
CDR3: CASSPAQTNYGYTF
J: TRBJ1-2
V: TRBV18
size: .
D: .

DNA: TGCGCCAGCAGTGACTGGCTAGCGGGAGCGGTAGATACGCAGTATTTT
CDR3: CASSDWLAGAVDTQYF
J: TRBJ2-3
V: TRBV10-1
size: once
D: TRBD2

DNA: TGTGCCAGCAGCAAAGCCTCCGGGACAGGGGGGTCCGGGGAGCTGTTTTTT
CDR3: CASSKASGTGGSGELFF
J: TRBJ2-2
V: TRBV6-4
size: .
D: TRBD1

DNA: TGTGCCTGGAGTGTACTAGCGGGTTTCAATGAGCAGTTCTTC
CDR3: CAWSVLAGFNEQFF
J: TRBJ2-1
V: TRBV30
size: .
D: TRBD2

DNA: TGTGCCAGCAGTTACGAGTCTAGCTCCACCGGGGAGCTGTTTTTT
CDR3: CASSYESSSTGELFF
J: TRBJ2-2
V: TRBV6-6
size: once
D: .

DNA: TGTGCCAGCAGCGTAGGGGACAGGGGAAATACGCAGTATTTT
CDR3: CASSVGDRGNTQYF
J: TRBJ2-3
V: TRBV9
size: once
D: TRBD1

DNA: TGTGCCAGCAGCTTACGGAGGCTAGCGGGAGTGGAAGAGCAGTACTTC
CDR3: CASSLRRLAGVEEQYF
J: TRBJ2-7
V: TRBV7-8
size: .
D: TRBD2

DNA: TGTGCCAGCAGCCGGACGTGGGGTGAAAACTACGAGCAGTACTTC
CDR3: CASSRTWGENYEQYF
J: TRBJ2-7
V: TRBV28
size: .
D: .

DNA: TGTGCCACCAGCAGAGACAGCTATGGCTACACCTTC
CDR3: CATSRDSYGYTF
J: TRBJ1-2
V: TRBV15
size: .
D: .

DNA: TGCGCCAGCACAGGGGGCGGCACTGAAGCTTTCTTT
CDR3: CASTGGGTEAFF
J: TRBJ1-1
V: TRBV5-1
size: .
D: TRBD1

DNA: TGTGCCAGCAGTGTGCGGTACGAAAAACTGTTTTTT
CDR3: CASSVRYEKLFF
J: TRBJ1-4
V: TRBV2
size: few
D: .

DNA: TGTGCCTGGAGTGTACTGAGAGGGAGTTCCCACAATGAGCAGTTCTTC
CDR3: CAWSVLRGSSHNEQFF
J: TRBJ2-1
V: TRBV30
size: .
D: .

DNA: TGTGCCAGCAGCGTAGGGTCTAGCGGGGGTAATGAGCAGTTCTTC
CDR3: CASSVGSSGGNEQFF
J: TRBJ2-1
V: TRBV9
size: .
D: TRBD2

DNA: TGTGCCAGCATTTCTAGCGGGACGAGAAGCTACAATGAGCAGTTCTTC
CDR3: CASISSGTRSYNEQFF
J: TRBJ2-1
V: TRBV2
size: once
D: TRBD2

DNA: TGTGCCAGCTCACCACTGGGGCTTATGAACACTGAAGCTTTCTTT
CDR3: CASSPLGLMNTEAFF
J: TRBJ1-1
V: TRBV18
size: .
D: .

DNA: TGCGCCAGCGCGATAGGTAACACGGTCGGGGAGCTGTTTTTT
CDR3: CASAIGNTVGELFF
J: TRBJ2-2
V: TRBV5-1
size: .
D: .

DNA: TGTGCCAGCAGCTTAGACGGGACTAGCGGCGCCTACGAGCAGTACTTC
CDR3: CASSLDGTSGAYEQYF
J: TRBJ2-7
V: TRBV7-2
size: .
D: TRBD2

DNA: TGTGCCTGGGCGAACACTCCGGGGGGTCTTTCAGAGACCCAGTACTTC
CDR3: CAWANTPGGLSETQYF
J: TRBJ2-5
V: TRBV30
size: .
D: TRBD2

DNA: TGTGCCAGCAAACCGGACAGCCACGAGCAGTACTTC
CDR3: CASKPDSHEQYF
J: TRBJ2-7
V: TRBV6-6
size: .
D: .

DNA: TGCAGCGTTAGTCAGGGCTTGAACACTGAAGCTTTCTTT
CDR3: CSVSQGLNTEAFF
J: TRBJ1-1
V: TRBV29-1
size: few
D: .

DNA: TGTGCCAGCAGCCGGGAGGGCGGGACATGGAGTGAGCAGTTCTTC
CDR3: CASSREGGTWSEQFF
J: TRBJ2-1
V: TRBV7-3
size: .
D: TRBD2

DNA: TGCGCCAGCAGCCCGGGACCGGTGGGCTACGAGCAGTACTTC
CDR3: CASSPGPVGYEQYF
J: TRBJ2-7
V: TRBV5-1
size: .
D: .

DNA: TGCGCCAGCAGCTTGGACCGAAACACCATATATTTT
CDR3: CASSLDRNTIYF
J: TRBJ1-3
V: TRBV5-1
size: .
D: .

DNA: TGTGCCAGCAGCCCTACCCGACAGGGAAACACTGAAGCTTTCTTT
CDR3: CASSPTRQGNTEAFF
J: TRBJ1-1
V: TRBV7-8
size: .
D: TRBD1

DNA: TGTGCCAGCAGCGTAGCCCTGGCTAGCGGGTGGGGGGGTGAGCAGTTCTTC
CDR3: CASSVALASGWGGEQFF
J: TRBJ2-1
V: TRBV9
size: .
D: TRBD2

DNA: TGTGCCAGCAGAGAAAGCACTAGCGGGGGACCCTACGAGCAGTACTTC
CDR3: CASRESTSGGPYEQYF
J: TRBJ2-7
V: TRBV6-1
size: .
D: TRBD2

DNA: TGTGCCTGGACGGCGGACAGACGGTCCGGCGAGCAGTACTTC
CDR3: CAWTADRRSGEQYF
J: TRBJ2-7
V: TRBV30
size: .
D: .

DNA: TGTGCCAGCAGTGCCGCGGACAGGGGGCGCTTGACGGCAACCACCCCGGGGTTCTTC
CDR3: CASSAADRGRLTATTPGFF
J: TRBJ2-1
V: TRBV27
size: .
D: TRBD1

DNA: TGTGCCAGCGGCTTTAGGGACGAAGGCGGGGAGCTGTTTTTT
CDR3: CASGFRDEGGELFF
J: TRBJ2-2
V: TRBV7-6
size: .
D: .

DNA: TGTGCCAGCAGTTTAACAGGGGACGGTTATAATGAAAAACTGTTTTTT
CDR3: CASSLTGDGYNEKLFF
J: TRBJ1-4
V: TRBV27
size: .
D: TRBD1

DNA: TGTGCCAGTAGTATCGGTCAGATATTGCTGGATACGCAGTATTTT
CDR3: CASSIGQILLDTQYF
J: TRBJ2-3
V: TRBV19
size: .
D: .

DNA: TGTGCCTGGACAGCAGCGAACACTGAAGCTTTCTTT
CDR3: CAWTAANTEAFF
J: TRBJ1-1
V: TRBV30
size: .
D: .

DNA: TGTGCCTGCAGTTACAGCCATCAAGCTAACTATGGCTACACCTTC
CDR3: CACSYSHQANYGYTF
J: TRBJ1-2
V: TRBV6-5
size: .
D: .

DNA: TGCGCCAGCAGCTTGAAAAGCGGAGCTGGTTCCTACAATGAGCAGTTCTTC
CDR3: CASSLKSGAGSYNEQFF
J: TRBJ2-1
V: TRBV5-1
size: .
D: .

DNA: TGTGCCAGCACTCCCCCCGGACGGACCTATGGCTACACCTTC
CDR3: CASTPPGRTYGYTF
J: TRBJ1-2
V: TRBV28
size: .
D: .

DNA: TGTGCCTGGAGTGTAGGAGGGGGTTTCTACGAGCAGTACTTC
CDR3: CAWSVGGGFYEQYF
J: TRBJ2-7
V: TRBV30
size: .
D: .

DNA: TGTGCTAGTGGTTTGACAGTCTACGAGCAGTACTTC
CDR3: CASGLTVYEQYF
J: TRBJ2-7
V: TRBV12-5
size: .
D: .

DNA: TGTGCAGAAGGGGAATCACCCCTCCACTTT
CDR3: CAEGESPLHF
J: TRBJ1-6
V: TRBV6-1
size: .
D: .

DNA: TGTGCCACGGGGCTGGGATGGCAGTTGAACACTGAAGCTTTCTTT
CDR3: CATGLGWQLNTEAFF
J: TRBJ1-1
V: TRBV6-6
size: .
D: .

DNA: TGTGCCAGCAGTTTATACGCCTCCGGGGGACGGAATGAAAAACTGTTTTTT
CDR3: CASSLYASGGRNEKLFF
J: TRBJ1-4
V: TRBV28
size: .
D: .

DNA: TGTGCCAGCAGTTCCCCGACAGGGACCGAGCAGTACTTC
CDR3: CASSSPTGTEQYF
J: TRBJ2-7
V: TRBV28
size: .
D: TRBD1

DNA: TGTGCCAGCTCACCACCTCGTTCCAACTATGGCTACACCTTC
CDR3: CASSPPRSNYGYTF
J: TRBJ1-2
V: TRBV18
size: .
D: .

DNA: TGTGCCAGCAGTGAAGCGTGGGACAGGGGGGAGCTGTTTTTT
CDR3: CASSEAWDRGELFF
J: TRBJ2-2
V: TRBV6-1
size: .
D: TRBD1